The 8 T cell receptor beta chains below were found in one sample sequenced in a study of shared clonotypes between healthy human individuals (dated by TCRdb to 2018 to 2021). The library was made by the immunoSEQ multiplex PCR assay. TCRdb obtained this table from immuneACCESS and retained in-frame rearrangements with V and J assigned. These tables miss some clones; where compared with another copy, unresolved V genes account for less than half of the shortfall, and the remainder is unexplained. For this sample there are about 1 million clones; 60% to 80% appear just once. The ten most abundant clones make up about 1.5% of the sample. Sample: memory CD4+ T cells sorted from blood. The cell subset or site label of this sample denotes: CD45RA-negative fraction. Every receptor here comes from a man between 18 and 29 years old in good health.

This clone was counted only a few times. The chain is built from TRBV29-1 and TRBJ2-3; TRBD2 aligns across 8 bases. Losses at the gene ends were 6 bases for V and 6 bases for J; bases not matched to a gene: 8. The CDR3 covers 13 residues. Germline V gene data show CDR1 as SQVTM and CDR2 as ANQGSEA. The CDR3 is CSVAGGGSDTQYF. Written as DNA, the CDR3 is TGCAGCGTGGCGGGGGGAGGGTCCGATACGCAGTATTTT.

The genes are TRBV18 and TRBJ2-4, with D maybe TRBD1 (5 bases). This CDR3 contains 12 residues. V lost 1 base, J lost 8 bases, and 6 bases lay in between. The germline V gene encodes CDR1 KGHSH and CDR2 LQKENI. CDR3 in amino acids: CASSPRRDIQYF. CDR3 sequence (DNA): TGTGCCAGCTCACCACGCAGGGACATTCAGTACTTC.

This chain connects TRBV11-2 to TRBJ2-7; D remains unclear. CDR1 and CDR2 (germline): SGHAT, FQNNGV. V lost 1 base and J 7 bases, leaving 11 bases between the germline ends. There are 13 residues in the CDR3. CDR3 coding DNA: TGTGCCAGCAGCTTAGTTCGTACCCGGGAGCAGTACTTC. Amino acids: CASSLVRTREQYF.

The rearrangement uses TRBV5-4 and TRBJ2-3; D may be TRBD2 (5 bases). The CDR3 runs 14 residues. V lost 4 bases, J lost 4 bases, and 13 bases lay in between. The V gene's germline CDR1 is SGHNT and CDR2 YYREEE (reference sequence). The CDR3 protein is CASSNGQEADTQYF. DNA of the CDR3: TGTGCCAGCAGCAACGGGCAGGAGGCAGATACGCAGTATTTT.

The genes are TRBV6-1 and TRBJ1-3; D might be TRBD1 (5 bases). The V and J ends lost 4 bases and 4 bases respectively, with 8 bases between them. Per the germline V gene, CDR1 is MNHNS and CDR2 is SASEGT. The CDR3 spans 13 residues. CDR3 sequence reads: CASSGRQGNTIYF. The CDR3, as DNA: TGTGCCAGCAGTGGGCGACAGGGAAACACCATATATTTT.

This clone appeared once. V is TRBV21-1 and J is TRBJ2-7. TRBV21-1 is given as a pseudogene. The CDR3 has 14 amino acids. The CDR3 nucleotides read TGTGCCAGCAGCAAAGATTCCAGCAGTTACGAGCAGTACTTC. It translates to CASSKDSSSYEQYF.

This sequence joins TRBV4-2 and TRBJ2-1; no clear D gene. This CDR3 is 14 amino acids long. V was pared by 1 base and J by 4 bases, with 8 bases between. From germline, CDR1 is LGHNA and CDR2 YNFKEQ. CDR3 DNA sequence: TGTGCCAGCAGCCAAGCCGAGGAGTACAATGAGCAGTTCTTC. Translating it yields CASSQAEEYNEQFF.

This chain uses TRBV5-1 with TRBJ2-3; the D gene is possibly TRBD2 (6 bases). Germline V gives CDR1 SGHRS, CDR2 YFSETQ. This CDR3 has 16 amino acids. Trimming left V 0 bases short and J 1 base short, with 12 bases between. The CDR3 DNA follows: TGCGCCAGCAGCTTGGTGGCCTGGGGGGGCACAGATACGCAGTATTTT. Translated: CASSLVAWGGTDTQYF.